This entry features one T cell receptor (beta chain) sequence. What this receptor recognizes is not known. Base qualities were left out, and no much larger clone turns up one base away. Each donor gave one peripheral blood draw, roughly 0.11 L on average, collected into heparinised tubes. Using a panel that included CD45RO, CCR7, CD25, CD127, CD95 and CD27, naive, central memory, regulatory and stem cell-like memory CD4+ T cells were sorted on a BD FACSAria II. A purity above 95% was achieved for all sorted populations. PBMCs were isolated immediately by Lymphoprep density gradient centrifugation and stained directly without culture. So that batch effects would be minimized, each experiment stained and sorted samples in pairs, pairing one healthy donor with one patient. The germline V gene (reference sequence) provides CDR1 LNHDA and CDR2 SQIVND. From cysteine to phenylalanine, the CDR3 is 13 amino acids long. Only the CDR3 DNA stays, 39 bases, in frame from base 1. A distance of 18 bases separates the germline ends of V and J, which lose 10 bases and 5 bases respectively.

This sample is part of a study of beta chain features in type 1 diabetes listed by TCRdb under 2018. Regarding the complete study: Mean age, gender distribution, total cell number and subset yield did not differ between patients and healthy donors. A total of some 100,000,000 sorted cells were examined across all samples, and a strong correlation was observed between cell number per subset and RNA yield. In the study, recently diagnosed type 1 diabetes patients and matched healthy donors were compared on the TCRB repertoires of their sorted circulating CD4+ T cell subsets. Whereas all 28 donors provided naive and central memory subsets, regulatory and stem cell-like memory subsets were isolated from just 8 patients and roughly 8 healthy donors. Overall study outcomes, separate from this receptor: A moderate but significant shortening of TCRB CDR3 length was observed in type 1 diabetes patients in all four CD4+ subsets. Naive, central memory and regulatory TCRB repertoires appeared to be more similar among patients than among healthy donors. Fewer insertions and more nucleotide deletions at VDJ recombination sites were observed in patients with type 1 diabetes, implying thymic rearrangement abnormalities. Shorter templates might have been favored by PCR, but patient and control samples were amplified and corrected together, so both groups would have been affected equally by any skew. Sequencing cDNA rather than genomic DNA could over-represent highly expressing activated cells, although activation and CD3 levels did not differ between groups. HLA sub-analyses involved small numbers of individuals, so any influence of HLA type on TCRB rearrangement remained unresolved.

The entire amount of isolated RNA was reverse transcribed using the High Capacity cDNA Reverse Transcription Kit, so the sequenced TCRB transcripts were expressed ones. Naive, central memory and regulatory T cell samples underwent deep immunoSEQ sequencing, averaging about 3.57 million total reads per sample. After sorted cells were lysed in RLT buffer, RNA was extracted with DNase-treated RNeasy Micro or Mini kits, with the choice depending on cell number. To prevent cross-contamination, every cell subset was processed on its own, while patient and healthy donor samples were processed together. TCRB sequences were amplified from cDNA with the immunoSEQ multiplex PCR, producing 87-bp fragments spanning the CDR3 region. Sequencing of the amplicons was performed on the Illumina HiSeq platform. Processing in the source paper ran as follows. PCR bias was computationally corrected using synthetic template baselines, reads within Hamming distance 2 were collapsed, and singletons that could not be merged were discarded. By aligning reads against IMGT, V, D and J genes, CDR3 length, and insertions or deletions at six rearrangement sites were assigned. Within each subset, clonotype counts were normalized to the number of sorted cells before true diversity and Gini coefficients were calculated with the tcR R package. Repertoire sharing was quantified using the overlap coefficient calculated on TCRB nucleotide sequences. What TCRdb holds here is the immuneACCESS table cut down to in-frame rearrangements. Part of the clones is not present; checked against another copy, under half of the missing clones reflect an unresolved V gene, and the others are unexplained. The DNA gave D and trimming, while V, J and clone size come from that table. Across this sample there are some 150,000 clones, with around 13% seen only once. Of the sample, 1% to 1.5% falls within the top ten clones.

Source material: central memory CD4+ T cells from blood. This TCR came from a man aged 18 to 30 with type 1 diabetes. The chain joins TRBV19 to TRBJ2-7, and perhaps TRBD1 as D gene, on 6 matching bases. The CDR3 reads as follows: CATMGAGWDEQYF. The DNA reads TGTGCCACCATGGGGGCAGGGTGGGACGAGCAGTACTTC.